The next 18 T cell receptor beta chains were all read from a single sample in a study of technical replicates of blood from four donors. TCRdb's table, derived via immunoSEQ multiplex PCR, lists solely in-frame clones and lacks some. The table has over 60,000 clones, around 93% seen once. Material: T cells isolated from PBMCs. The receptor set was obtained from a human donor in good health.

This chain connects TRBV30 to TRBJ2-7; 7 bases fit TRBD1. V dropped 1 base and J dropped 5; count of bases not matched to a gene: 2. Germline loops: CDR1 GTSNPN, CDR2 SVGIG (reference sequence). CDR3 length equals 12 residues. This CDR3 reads CAWSDDRDEQYF. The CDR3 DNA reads TGTGCCTGGAGTGATGACAGGGACGAGCAGTACTTC.

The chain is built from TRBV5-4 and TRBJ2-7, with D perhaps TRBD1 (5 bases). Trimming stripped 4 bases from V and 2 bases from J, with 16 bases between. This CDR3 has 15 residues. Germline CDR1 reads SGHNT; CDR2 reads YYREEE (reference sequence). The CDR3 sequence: CASSIDSAGPYEQYF. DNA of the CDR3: TGTGCCAGCAGCATCGACTCAGCAGGGCCCTACGAGCAGTACTTC.

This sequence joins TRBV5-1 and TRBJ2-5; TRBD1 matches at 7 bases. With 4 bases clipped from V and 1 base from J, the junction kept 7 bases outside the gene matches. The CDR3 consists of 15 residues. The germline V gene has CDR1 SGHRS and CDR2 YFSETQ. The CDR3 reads CASSQRDRAQETQYF. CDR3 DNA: TGCGCCAGCAGCCAGAGGGACAGAGCCCAAGAGACCCAGTACTTC.

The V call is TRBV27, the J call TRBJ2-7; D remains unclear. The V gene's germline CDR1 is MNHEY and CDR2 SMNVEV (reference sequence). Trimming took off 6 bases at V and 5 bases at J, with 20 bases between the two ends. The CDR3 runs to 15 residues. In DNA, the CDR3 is TGTGCCAGCAGACCCGATGCTGTACCTATCCACGAGCAGTACTTC. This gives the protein CASRPDAVPIHEQYF.

CDR3 in amino acids: CASNDRGRSEAFF. For the CDR3, the DNA is TGTGCCAGTAATGACAGGGGGCGTTCTGAAGCTTTCTTT. The V gene is TRBV19, the J gene TRBJ1-1, with 10 bases matching TRBD1. CDR3 length: 13 residues. V lost 7 bases and J lost 6; bases outside the gene matches: 5. Germline V gene sequence: CDR1 LNHDA, CDR2 SQIVND (reference sequence).

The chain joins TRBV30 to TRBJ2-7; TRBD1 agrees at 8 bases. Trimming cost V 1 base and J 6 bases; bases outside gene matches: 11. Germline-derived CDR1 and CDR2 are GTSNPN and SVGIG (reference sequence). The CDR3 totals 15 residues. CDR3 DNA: TGTGCCTGGAGTGGGGGACAGGTAGGCCCTCTCGAGCAGTACTTC. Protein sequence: CAWSGGQVGPLEQYF.

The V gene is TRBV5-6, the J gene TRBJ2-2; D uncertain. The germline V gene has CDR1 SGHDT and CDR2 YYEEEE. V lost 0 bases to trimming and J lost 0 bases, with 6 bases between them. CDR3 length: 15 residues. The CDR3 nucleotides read TGTGCCAGCAGCTTGGTTCGCGCGAACACCGGGGAGCTGTTTTTT. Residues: CASSLVRANTGELFF.

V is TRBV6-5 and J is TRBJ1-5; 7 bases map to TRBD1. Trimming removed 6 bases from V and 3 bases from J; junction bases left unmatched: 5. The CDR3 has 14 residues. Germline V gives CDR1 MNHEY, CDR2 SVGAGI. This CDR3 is CASSLDRVNQPQHF. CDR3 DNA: TGTGCCAGCAGCCTTGACAGGGTCAATCAGCCCCAGCATTTT.

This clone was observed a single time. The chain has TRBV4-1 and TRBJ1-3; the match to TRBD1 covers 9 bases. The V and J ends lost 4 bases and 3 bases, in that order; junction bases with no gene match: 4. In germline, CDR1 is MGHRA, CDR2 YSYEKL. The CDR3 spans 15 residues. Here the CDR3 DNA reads TGCGCCAGCAGCCCTGGGACAGGGCTTGGAAACACCATATATTTT. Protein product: CASSPGTGLGNTIYF.

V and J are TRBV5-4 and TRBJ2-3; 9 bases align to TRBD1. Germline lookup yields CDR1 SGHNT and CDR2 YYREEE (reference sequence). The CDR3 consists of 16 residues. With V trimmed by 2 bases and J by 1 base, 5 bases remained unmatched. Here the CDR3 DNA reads TGTGCCAGCAGCTTAACAGGGGGCTTAGGCACAGATACGCAGTATTTT. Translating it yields CASSLTGGLGTDTQYF.

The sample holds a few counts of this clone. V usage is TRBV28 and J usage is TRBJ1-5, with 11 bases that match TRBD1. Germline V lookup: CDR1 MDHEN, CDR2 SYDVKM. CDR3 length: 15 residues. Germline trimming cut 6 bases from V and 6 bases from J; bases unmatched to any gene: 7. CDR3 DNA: TGTGCCAGCAGATCCCCCGGGACAGGGGGTCAGCCCCAGCATTTT. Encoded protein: CASRSPGTGGQPQHF.

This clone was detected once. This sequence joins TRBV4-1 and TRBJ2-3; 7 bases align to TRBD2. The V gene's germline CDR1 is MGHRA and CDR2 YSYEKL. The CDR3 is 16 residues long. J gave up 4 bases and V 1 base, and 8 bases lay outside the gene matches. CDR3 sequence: CASSQVGGSRADTQYF. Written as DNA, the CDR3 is TGCGCCAGCAGCCAAGTGGGCGGGAGCAGGGCAGATACGCAGTATTTT.

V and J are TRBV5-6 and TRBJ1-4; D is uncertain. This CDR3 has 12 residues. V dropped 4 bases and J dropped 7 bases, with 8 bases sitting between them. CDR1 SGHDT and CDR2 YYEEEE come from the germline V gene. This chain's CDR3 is CASSMWSEKLFF. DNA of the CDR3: TGTGCCAGCAGCATGTGGAGTGAAAAACTGTTTTTT.

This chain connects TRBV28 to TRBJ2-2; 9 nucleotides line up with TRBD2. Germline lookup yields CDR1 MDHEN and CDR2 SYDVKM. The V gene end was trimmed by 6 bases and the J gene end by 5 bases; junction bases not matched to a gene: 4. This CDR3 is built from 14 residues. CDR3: CASRTSGLTGELFF. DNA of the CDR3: TGTGCCAGCAGGACTAGCGGTTTAACCGGGGAGCTGTTTTTT.

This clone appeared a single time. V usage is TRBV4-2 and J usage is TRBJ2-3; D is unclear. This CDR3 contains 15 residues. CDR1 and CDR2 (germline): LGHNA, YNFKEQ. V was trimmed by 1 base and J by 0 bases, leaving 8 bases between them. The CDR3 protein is CASSQGQTSTDTQYF. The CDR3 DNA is TGTGCCAGCAGCCAAGGGCAGACTAGCACAGATACGCAGTATTTT.

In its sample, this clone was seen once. The CDR3 region has the DNA TGTGCCAGCAGCGAAAGACCGGGGGACCAAGAGACCCAGTACTTC. Protein: CASSERPGDQETQYF. The genes are TRBV9 and TRBJ2-5; D is possibly TRBD2 (6 bases). Germline-derived CDR1 and CDR2 are SGDLS and YYNGEE. The CDR3 runs 15 residues. V lost 3 bases and J 0 bases, leaving 12 bases between the germline ends. The full variable domain, with the rest looked up from reference TRBV9 and TRBJ2-5, is DSGVTQTPKHLITATGQRVTLRCSPRSGDLSVYWYQQSLDQGLQFLIQYYNGEERAKGNILERFSAQQFPDLHSELNLSSLELGDSALYFCASSERPGDQETQYFGPGTRLLVL.

As DNA, the CDR3 is TGTGCCAGCAGTGAAAGACAGGGCGACGGCTACACCTTC. It translates to CASSERQGDGYTF. The chain joins TRBV6-1 to TRBJ1-2; 7 positions agree with TRBD1. CDR1 is MNHNS, CDR2 SASEGT, per germline. V lost 2 bases to trimming and J lost 8 bases; unmatched junction nucleotides: 5. This CDR3 is 13 amino acids long.

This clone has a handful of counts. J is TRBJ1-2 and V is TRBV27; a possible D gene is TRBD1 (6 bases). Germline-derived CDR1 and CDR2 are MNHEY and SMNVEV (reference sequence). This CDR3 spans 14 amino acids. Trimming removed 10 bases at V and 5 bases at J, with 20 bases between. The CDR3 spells CATYARPGHYGYTF. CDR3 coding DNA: TGTGCCACCTACGCGAGACCGGGACATTATGGCTACACCTTC.